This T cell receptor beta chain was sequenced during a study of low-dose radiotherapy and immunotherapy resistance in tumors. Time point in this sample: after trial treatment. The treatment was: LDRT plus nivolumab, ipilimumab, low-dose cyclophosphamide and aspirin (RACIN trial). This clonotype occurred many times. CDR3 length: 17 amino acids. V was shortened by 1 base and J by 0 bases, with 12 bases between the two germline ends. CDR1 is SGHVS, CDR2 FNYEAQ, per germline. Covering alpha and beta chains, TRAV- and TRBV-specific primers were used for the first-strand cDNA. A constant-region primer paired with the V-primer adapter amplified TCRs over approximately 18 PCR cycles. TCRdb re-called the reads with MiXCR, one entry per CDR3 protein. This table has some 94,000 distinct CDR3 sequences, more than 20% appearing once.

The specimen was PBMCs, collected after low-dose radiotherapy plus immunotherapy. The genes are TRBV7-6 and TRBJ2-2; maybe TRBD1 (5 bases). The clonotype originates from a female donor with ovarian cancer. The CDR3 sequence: CASSLGLGAPNTGELFF. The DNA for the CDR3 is TGTGCCAGCAGCTTAGGGTTAGGGGCGCCGAACACCGGGGAGCTGTTTTTT.